The clone carrying this TCR beta chain was counted once. The antigen is undetermined. The data were obtained in a study of shared clonotypes between healthy human individuals. Broader study findings: Generation of non-shared clonotypes was less probable than generation of clonotypes shared by all four donors.

The CDR3 has 13 residues. The germline V gene encodes CDR1 GTSNPN and CDR2 SVGIG (reference sequence). V shed 3 bases and J shed 9 bases, with 15 bases lying between them. Generated by immunoSEQ multiplex PCR, the TCRdb table keeps only in-frame clones and is missing some. The table includes some 2.3 million clones, 80% to 95% detected once. The chain is built from TRBV30 and TRBJ2-4; possibly TRBD2 for D (6 bases). This TCR came from a man aged 18 to 29 in good health. Some clones in this sample may be carry-over from other donors' samples. Specimen: naive CD4+ T cells from PBMCs. Subset defined: CD45RA+ positively selected. As DNA, the CDR3 is TGTGCCTGGAGCCGTGGGGGGACGGGCATTCAGTACTTC. It encodes CAWSRGGTGIQYF.